A single sample is the source of the 27 T cell receptor beta chains below, sequenced in a study of PD-1 blockade in classical Hodgkin lymphoma (dated by TCRdb to 2020 to 2022). Taken with the paper, the label for time point translates to: cycle 1 day 1 (C1D1), immediately before nivolumab initiation. Every trial patient had relapsed after autologous stem cell transplantation, and cohorts A, B and C differed in prior brentuximab vedotin exposure. The library was built by means of the immunoSEQ multiplex PCR assay. Imported from immuneACCESS, the table was reduced by TCRdb to in-frame sequences with V and J called. These copies leave out some clones; in studies compared against another copy, an unresolved V gene accounts for under half, and the cause of the remainder is not known. In this sample the table shows more than 60,000 clones, about nine tenths of which occur a single time. About 9.6% of the sample is held by the ten biggest clonotypes.

The material sequenced was peripheral blood mononuclear cells (PBMCs), taken at baseline. The receptors derive from a human donor with classical Hodgkin lymphoma.

The V and J genes are TRBV7-8 and TRBJ2-5; 11 positions agree with TRBD2. Germline V gives CDR1 SGHVS, CDR2 FQNEAQ. V lost 3 bases, J lost 5 bases, and 11 bases stayed unmatched. This CDR3 has 17 amino acids. DNA for the CDR3: TGTGCCAGCAGCTTCCGGACCGGGACTAGCGGTCGGGAGACCCAGTACTTC. Residues: CASSFRTGTSGRETQYF. Full variable domain (rest looked up from reference TRBV7-8 and TRBJ2-5): GAGVSQSPRYKVAKRGQDVALRCDPISGHVSLFWYQQALGQGPEFLTYFQNEAQLDKSGLPSDRFFAERPEGSVSTLKIQRTQQEDSAVYLCASSFRTGTSGRETQYFGPGTRLLVL.

The rearrangement uses TRBV19 and TRBJ2-1; 8 positions agree with TRBD2. This CDR3 has 14 amino acids. Per the germline V gene, CDR1 is LNHDA and CDR2 is SQIVND (reference sequence). The trim removed 1 base at V and 7 bases at J, leaving 3 bases unmatched. The CDR3 DNA is TGTGCCAGTAGTATAGCCCCTAGCGGGAATGAGCAGTTCTTC. Its translation is CASSIAPSGNEQFF.

This rearrangement joins TRBV27 to TRBJ2-1, with D possibly being TRBD1 or TRBD2 (5 bases each). Germline values: CDR1 MNHEY, CDR2 SMNVEV (reference sequence). This CDR3 region has 15 residues. Trimming left V 7 bases short and J 7 bases short, with 20 bases between. The CDR3 loop is CASKPPGTRGNEQFF. The CDR3, as DNA: TGTGCCAGCAAACCGCCCGGGACCCGAGGAAATGAGCAGTTCTTC.

This clone was recorded once. The chain couples TRBV19 to TRBJ2-2; no reliable D call. CDR3 length equals 14 residues. Between the trimmed V and J ends, which lost 3 bases and 6 bases, there was a span of 11 bases. Germline CDR1 is LNHDA and CDR2 is SQIVND (reference sequence). The DNA of the CDR3 is TGTGCCAGTAGTATTAGAGAGATGGCCGGGGAGCTGTTTTTT. Protein sequence: CASSIREMAGELFF.

The V and J genes are TRBV4-1 and TRBJ2-1; 7 nucleotides agree with TRBD2. The V and J ends lost 8 bases and 9 bases, in that order; junction bases with no gene match: 13. CDR3 length: 14 residues. CDR1 is MGHRA, CDR2 YSYEKL, per germline. CDR3: CASGAGAFHGEQFF. The CDR3, as DNA: TGCGCCAGCGGGGCGGGAGCCTTTCATGGTGAGCAGTTCTTC.

The V call is TRBV13, the J call TRBJ1-5; D may be TRBD1 (6 bases). This CDR3 comprises 14 residues. Germline CDR1 PRHDT, CDR2 FYEKMQ (reference sequence). Trimming cost V 5 bases and J 4 bases, with 12 bases left between them. In nucleotides, the CDR3 is TGTGCCAGCAGCCGAGGACAGTTAAATCAGCCCCAGCATTTT. It specifies CASSRGQLNQPQHF.

The V and J genes are TRBV10-3 and TRBJ2-2; TRBD1 agrees at 7 bases. The V segment lost 6 bases and the J segment 4 bases; nucleotides outside the gene matches: 8. The germline V gene encodes CDR1 ENHRY and CDR2 SYGVKD. The CDR3 has 15 residues. The CDR3 bases are TGTGCCATCAGCGTAGTCGGGACAGTCACCGGGGAGCTGTTTTTT. It encodes CAISVVGTVTGELFF.

The CDR3 region has the DNA TGTGCCAGCAGCCTCCGGGACAGGGTTTTCACTGAAGCTTTCTTT. This translates into CASSLRDRVFTEAFF. This chain uses TRBV13 with TRBJ1-1; 9 nucleotides line up with TRBD1. V dropped 5 bases and J dropped 4; count of bases not matched to a gene: 8. Germline CDR1 and CDR2: PRHDT and FYEKMQ (reference sequence). This CDR3 spans 15 amino acids.

This chain joins TRBV28 and TRBJ1-5; unclear D gene. The CDR3 runs to 15 residues. Trimming pared 4 bases from V and 3 bases from J, leaving 13 bases between. The germline V gene encodes CDR1 MDHEN and CDR2 SYDVKM. In DNA form, the CDR3 reads TGTGCCAGCAGTTGGGTGTGGGGTTACAATCAGCCCCAGCATTTT. Its protein product is CASSWVWGYNQPQHF.

The sample holds one count of this clone. This rearrangement joins TRBV19 to TRBJ2-7; TRBD2 might be the D (6 bases). V was shortened by 5 bases and J by 4 bases, with 12 bases between the two germline ends. Germline-derived CDR1 and CDR2 are LNHDA and SQIVND (reference sequence). The CDR3 extends over 13 amino acids. The CDR3 region is CASSLEGRYEQYF. For the CDR3, the DNA is TGTGCCAGTAGTCTGGAGGGCCGGTACGAGCAGTACTTC.

The chain recombines TRBV13 with TRBJ2-5; the match to TRBD1 covers 9 bases. The CDR3 runs to 15 residues. Germline assignment: CDR1 PRHDT and CDR2 FYEKMQ (reference sequence). The V gene end was trimmed by 2 bases and the J gene end by 5 bases; junction bases not matched to a gene: 6. DNA for the CDR3: TGTGCCAGCAGCTTATACGGGACAGGGTTTGAGACCCAGTACTTC. It yields the protein CASSLYGTGFETQYF.

The chain recombines TRBV18 with TRBJ2-3; 8 bases match TRBD1. CDR3 length: 17 residues. Germline values: CDR1 KGHSH, CDR2 LQKENI. V dropped 0 bases and J dropped 0; count of bases not matched to a gene: 5. The CDR3 DNA reads as TGTGCCAGCTCACCACCCCCGGGACAGGTTAGCACAGATACGCAGTATTTT. Translation gives CASSPPPGQVSTDTQYF.

The chain recombines TRBV11-2 with TRBJ1-6; tentative D call: TRBD1 (6 bases). The germline V and J ends were trimmed by 1 base and 11 bases, with 18 bases remaining between them. The CDR3 contains 16 residues. Germline V CDR1 and CDR2: SGHAT, FQNNGV. The CDR3 DNA follows: TGTGCCAGCAGCTTAGGACTTGACAGGCCCAGGGCACCCCTCCACTTT. Protein product: CASSLGLDRPRAPLHF.

The rearrangement uses TRBV10-2 and TRBJ2-5; 10 bases map to TRBD2. CDR3 size: 16 residues. CDR1 and CDR2 (germline): WSHSY, SAAADI. The J segment lost 0 bases and the V segment lost 3 bases, leaving 4 bases of the junction unmatched. The CDR3 DNA follows: TGCGCCAGCAGTGACCCAGCGGGGGGGCACCAAGAGACCCAGTACTTC. It yields the protein CASSDPAGGHQETQYF.

The chain recombines TRBV11-2 with TRBJ2-3; 8 bases fit TRBD2. The germline CDR1 and CDR2 sequences are SGHAT and FQNNGV. Trimming at V came to 6 bases and at J to 0 bases, leaving 11 bases not matched to a gene. The CDR3 consists of 17 residues. CDR3 nucleotides: TGTGCCAGCAGGGACGTGCGAGCGGGAGTTAGCACAGATACGCAGTATTTT. As protein: CASRDVRAGVSTDTQYF. Based on the CDR3 plus reference TRBV11-2 and TRBJ2-3, the full variable domain is EAGVAQSPRYKIIEKRQSVAFWCNPISGHATLYWYQQILGQGPKLLIQFQNNGVVDDSQLPKDRFSAERLKGVDSTLKIQPAKLEDSAVYLCASRDVRAGVSTDTQYFGPGTRLTVL.

The gene calls are TRBV11-3 and TRBJ1-1, with 7 bases lining up with TRBD1. CDR1 and CDR2 (germline): SGHNT, YENEEA. The CDR3 has 13 amino acids. Trimming at V came to 3 bases and at J to 4 bases, leaving 2 bases not matched to a gene. In nucleotides, the CDR3 is TGTGCCAGCAGCTTCCAGGGGGGCACTGAAGCTTTCTTT. Its protein product is CASSFQGGTEAFF.

The J gene is TRBJ2-7, the V gene TRBV27; no firm D call. The CDR3 length is 14 residues. The germline CDR1 and CDR2 sequences are MNHEY and SMNVEV (reference sequence). Trimming removed 1 base from V and 3 bases from J, with 10 bases in between. CDR3 DNA sequence: TGTGCCAGCAGTTTATTGGGGTCCCTCTACGAGCAGTACTTC. Its translation is CASSLLGSLYEQYF.

The chain couples TRBV6-1 to TRBJ2-3; D not resolved. The CDR3 loop spans 13 amino acids. V was clipped by 4 bases and J by 0 bases, with 5 bases between them. Germline CDR1 reads MNHNS; CDR2 reads SASEGT. The CDR3 sequence is CASSVTSTDTQYF. The CDR3 bases are TGTGCCAGCAGTGTGACAAGCACAGATACGCAGTATTTT.

J is TRBJ2-7 and V is TRBV28; 9 bases map to TRBD1. Unmatched junction bases numbered 13, after V lost 6 bases and J lost 1 base. This CDR3 has 17 residues. Germline V gives CDR1 MDHEN, CDR2 SYDVKM. The DNA for the CDR3 is TGTGCCAGCAGCAGCGATAACCCCGGGACAGGGTCCTACGAGCAGTACTTC. It codes for CASSSDNPGTGSYEQYF.

The CDR3 reads CASSLLGSSYNSPLHF. The CDR3 region has the DNA TGTGCCAGCAGTTTATTAGGGAGCTCCTATAATTCACCCCTCCACTTT. This chain links TRBV28 with TRBJ1-6, with D hard to call. The CDR3 spans 16 residues. V shed 1 base and J shed 0 bases, with 7 bases lying between them. Germline values: CDR1 MDHEN, CDR2 SYDVKM.

The chain couples TRBV9 to TRBJ2-5; 9 bases agree with TRBD1. The CDR3 is 16 amino acids. The ends lost 3 bases at V and 5 bases at J; junction bases unmatched: 11. Germline V gene data show CDR1 as SGDLS and CDR2 as YYNGEE. CDR3 sequence (DNA): TGTGCCAGCAGCGACAGGGGGCAGGCGCTACCGGAGACCCAGTACTTC. Its translation is CASSDRGQALPETQYF.

This clone was recorded only once. The genes are TRBV10-3 and TRBJ2-5; D might be TRBD1 or TRBD2, each matching 6 bases. The CDR3 runs 15 residues. Trimming shortened V by 7 bases and J by 2 bases, and 17 bases separated the two germline ends. Germline V gene lookup returns CDR1 ENHRY and CDR2 SYGVKD. The CDR3 sequence is CAIKEGEILQETQYF. CDR3 DNA sequence: TGTGCCATCAAGGAGGGGGAGATACTGCAAGAGACCCAGTACTTC.

Here the CDR3 reads CASSEGPHNSPLHF. The CDR3 DNA sequence: TGTGCCAGCAGTGAGGGTCCTCATAATTCACCCCTCCACTTT. This chain joins TRBV2 and TRBJ1-6; D call uncertain. The V end lost 3 bases, the J end lost 5 bases, and 8 bases lay between the germline ends. The CDR3 is 14 residues long. Germline loops: CDR1 SNHLY, CDR2 FYNNEI.

The chain joins TRBV4-1 to TRBJ2-2; D possibly matches TRBD1 or TRBD2 (6 bases each). Germline lookup yields CDR1 MGHRA and CDR2 YSYEKL. The CDR3 spans 16 residues. The V end was cut by 0 bases, the J end by 1 base, with 9 bases between. The CDR3 sequence: CASSQEAGQNTGELFF. Written as DNA, the CDR3 is TGCGCCAGCAGCCAAGAGGCGGGACAGAACACCGGGGAGCTGTTTTTT.

J is TRBJ2-3 and V is TRBV19, with TRBD2 matching 8 bases. Unmatched junction bases numbered 9, after V lost 7 bases and J lost 6 bases. Germline CDR1 LNHDA, CDR2 SQIVND (reference sequence). The CDR3 spans 14 residues. CDR3 amino acids: CASKPGLVFDTQYF. Written as DNA, the CDR3 is TGTGCCAGTAAGCCGGGACTAGTTTTCGATACGCAGTATTTT. The variable domain in full, completed from reference TRBV19 and TRBJ2-3, reads DGGITQSPKYLFRKEGQNVTLSCEQNLNHDAMYWYRQDPGQGLRLIYYSQIVNDFQKGDIAEGYSVSREKKESFPLTVTSAQKNPTAFYLCASKPGLVFDTQYFGPGTRLTVL.

This chain connects TRBV7-9 to TRBJ1-3; no firm D call. This CDR3 comprises 13 residues. The germline CDR1 and CDR2 sequences are SEHNR and FQNEAQ (reference sequence). V lost 0 bases and J lost 8, with 8 bases in between. The CDR3 sequence: CASSLAGSDTIYF. The CDR3 nucleotides are TGTGCCAGCAGCTTAGCGGGGTCCGACACCATATATTTT. The full variable domain, its missing parts supplied by reference TRBV7-9 and TRBJ1-3, is DTGVSQNPRHKITKRGQNVTFRCDPISEHNRLYWYRQTLGQGPEFLTYFQNEAQLEKSRLLSDRFSAERPKGSFSTLEIQRTEQGDSAMYLCASSLAGSDTIYFGEGSWLTVV.

The chain recombines TRBV13 with TRBJ2-6; TRBD2 might be the D (6 bases). The CDR3 contains 17 residues. Trimming cost V 5 bases and J 0 bases, with 14 bases left between them. Germline values: CDR1 PRHDT, CDR2 FYEKMQ (reference sequence). CDR3 in amino acids: CASSPGLPNSGANVLTF. The CDR3 nucleotides read TGTGCCAGCAGCCCGGGACTCCCGAACTCTGGGGCCAACGTCCTGACTTTC.